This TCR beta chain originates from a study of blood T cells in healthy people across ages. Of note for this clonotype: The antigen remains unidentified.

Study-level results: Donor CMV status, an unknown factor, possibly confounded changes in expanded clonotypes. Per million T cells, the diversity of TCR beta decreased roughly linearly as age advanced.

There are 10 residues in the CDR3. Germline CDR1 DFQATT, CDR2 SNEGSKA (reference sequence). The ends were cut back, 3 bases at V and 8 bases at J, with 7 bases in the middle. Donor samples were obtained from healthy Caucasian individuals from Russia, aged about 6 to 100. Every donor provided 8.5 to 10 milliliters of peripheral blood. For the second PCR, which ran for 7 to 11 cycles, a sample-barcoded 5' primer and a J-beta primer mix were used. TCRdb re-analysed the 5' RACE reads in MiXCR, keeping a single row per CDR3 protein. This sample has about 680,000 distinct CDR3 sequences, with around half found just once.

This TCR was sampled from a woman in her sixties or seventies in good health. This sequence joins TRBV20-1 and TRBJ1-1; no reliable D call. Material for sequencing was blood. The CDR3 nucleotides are TGCAGTGCTAGGGCTCTGGAAGCTTTCTTT. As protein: CSARALEAFF.